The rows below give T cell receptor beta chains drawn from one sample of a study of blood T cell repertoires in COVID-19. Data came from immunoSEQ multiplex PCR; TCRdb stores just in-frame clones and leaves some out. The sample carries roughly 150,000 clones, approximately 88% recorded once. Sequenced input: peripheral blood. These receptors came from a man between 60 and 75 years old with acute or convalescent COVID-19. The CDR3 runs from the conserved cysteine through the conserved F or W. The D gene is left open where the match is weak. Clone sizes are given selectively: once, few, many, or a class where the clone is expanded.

TGTGCCAGCAGCCCGGGGACAGGCCAGCGCTATAATTCACCCCTCCACTTT CASSPGTGQRYNSPLHF NA TRBJ1-6 TRBV11-2 TRBD1
TGTGCCAGCAGTTACGCAGGGGAGAATGGCTACACCTTC CASSYAGENGYTF once TRBJ1-2 TRBV6-5 NA
TGTGCCAGCAGGCTGCAGTGGGGCGGAAAACTGTTTTTT CASRLQWGGKLFF NA TRBJ1-4 TRBV5-6 NA
TGTGCCAGCTCACCATCGACAGGGGACTTTTTCTATGGCTACACCTTC CASSPSTGDFFYGYTF once TRBJ1-2 TRBV18 TRBD1
TGCGCCAGCAGTCCGGAGAGCACAGATACGCAGTATTTT CASSPESTDTQYF NA TRBJ2-3 TRBV5-1 NA
TGTGCCAGCAGTCCAAGATCATATAGGGGCGGAGAAGCTTTCTTT CASSPRSYRGGEAFF NA TRBJ1-1 TRBV6-2/TRBV6-3 NA
TGTGCCAGCAGCGTAGCAGCGGGGGTCCAAGAGACCCAGTACTTC CASSVAAGVQETQYF NA TRBJ2-5 TRBV9 TRBD2
TGTGCCAGCAGTTGGATGGCCGTGGGAGGCGCAGATACGCAGTATTTT CASSWMAVGGADTQYF NA TRBJ2-3 TRBV6-5 NA
TGTGCCAGCAGCTTTGGCGGGGTGAACACTGAAGCTTTCTTT CASSFGGVNTEAFF NA TRBJ1-1 TRBV5-4 NA
TGTGCCAGCAGTCTGCAGATTAATGAAAAACTGTTTTTT CASSLQINEKLFF NA TRBJ1-4 TRBV2 NA
TGTGCCAGCAGTTACTCAGGGAGGGATAATTCACCCCTCCACTTT CASSYSGRDNSPLHF NA TRBJ1-6 TRBV6-5 NA
TGTGCCAGCTCACCCGGGATCTCTGCCGGGTCCTACGAGCAGTACTTC CASSPGISAGSYEQYF NA TRBJ2-7 TRBV18 NA
TGTGCCAGCAGTACGGACAGCCAAGAGACCCAGTACTTC CASSTDSQETQYF NA TRBJ2-5 TRBV27 NA
TGTGCCAGCAGTTTCCGGGGAGGAGGCTACACCTTC CASSFRGGGYTF NA TRBJ1-2 TRBV12-3/TRBV12-4 NA
TGTGCCAGCAGCGTAGATGTAGAAGTCCTTAACTATGGCTACACCTTC CASSVDVEVLNYGYTF NA TRBJ1-2 TRBV9 NA
TGTGCCAGCAGTGAGCCACCTACTTTAACTGAAGCTTTCTTT CASSEPPTLTEAFF NA TRBJ1-1 TRBV6-1 NA
TGTGCCAGCACTCCTAATGCTGGGGCCGGGGAGACCCAGTACTTC CASTPNAGAGETQYF NA TRBJ2-5 TRBV7-9 NA
TGTGCCAGCAGTAAGGCAGGGGTTAACACCGGGGAGCTGTTTTTT CASSKAGVNTGELFF NA TRBJ2-2 TRBV6-2/TRBV6-3 NA
TGTGCCAGCAGTCCTCAGAGCGGAAAGACCCAGTACTTC CASSPQSGKTQYF NA TRBJ2-5 TRBV2 NA
TGTGCCAGCAGTTACGTGGTAGGCAGGGGCCACGAGCAGTACTTC CASSYVVGRGHEQYF NA TRBJ2-7 TRBV6-2/TRBV6-3 NA
TGTGCCAGTACTCCAGGTTTTAATTCACCCCTCCACTTT CASTPGFNSPLHF NA TRBJ1-6 TRBV19 NA
TGTGCCAGCAGCACCGGACATTCCTATAATTCACCCCTCCACTTT CASSTGHSYNSPLHF NA TRBJ1-6 TRBV7-9 NA
TGTGCCAGCACAAGTAGCCCCTACGAGCAGTACTTC CASTSSPYEQYF NA TRBJ2-7 TRBV7-2 NA
TGTGCCAGCAGTTACATTGGCCGCCTCTCTGGAAACACCATATATTTT CASSYIGRLSGNTIYF once TRBJ1-3 TRBV6-5 NA
TGTGCCAGCAGCCAAGATGTATGGGGGCAGTTGGCCTACGAGCAGTACTTC CASSQDVWGQLAYEQYF NA TRBJ2-7 TRBV3-1/TRBV3-2 NA
TGTGCCAGCAGCGAGCAGGGTTATGGCTACACCTTC CASSEQGYGYTF NA TRBJ1-2 TRBV6-6 NA
TGTGCCAGCAGCTCCGGGTCTAACTATGGCTACACCTTC CASSSGSNYGYTF NA TRBJ1-2 TRBV5-4 NA
TGTGCCAGCAGCTTAGCGCACAGGGGGCCCAACGAGCAGTACTTC CASSLAHRGPNEQYF NA TRBJ2-7 TRBV7-9 TRBD1
TGTGCCAGCAAATGGGGCTCCGAAGCTTTCTTT CASKWGSEAFF NA TRBJ1-1 TRBV6-5 NA
TGCGCCAGCAGCCAAGATTTAACTAGAAACTATGGCTACACCTTC CASSQDLTRNYGYTF NA TRBJ1-2 TRBV4-3 NA
TGTGCCAGCAGCCTCCGGGACAACTTGGCTGGCTACACCTTC CASSLRDNLAGYTF NA TRBJ1-2 TRBV5-5 NA
TGTGCCTGGAGTGTAGGGCGGGGGTACGAGCAGTACTTC CAWSVGRGYEQYF NA TRBJ2-7 TRBV30 TRBD2
TGTGCCAGCAGTTTAAAAAGGCAGGGGGGATCCTATAATTCACCCCTCCACTTT CASSLKRQGGSYNSPLHF NA TRBJ1-6 TRBV27 TRBD1
TGCAGCGTTGTTGCCGACATCTCAACCGAGCAGTACTTC CSVVADISTEQYF NA TRBJ2-7 TRBV29-1 NA
TGTGCCAGCACCCAGATAGGCGGTCAGCCCCAGCATTTT CASTQIGGQPQHF few TRBJ1-5 TRBV16 NA
TGCGCCAGCAGCTCACAGGGCTCTGGAAACACCATATATTTT CASSSQGSGNTIYF NA TRBJ1-3 TRBV5-1 NA
TGTGCCAGCAGGCCGTGGTCCGGGGGCTATGGCTACACCTTC CASRPWSGGYGYTF many TRBJ1-2 TRBV6-5 NA
TGCGCCAGCAGCCAAGATTTCGTAACTGCCCGCGGGGAGCTGTTTTTT CASSQDFVTARGELFF NA TRBJ2-2 TRBV4-3 NA
TGTGCCATCAGTGACAGGGGGAATGGAAATTCACCCCTCCACTTT CAISDRGNGNSPLHF NA TRBJ1-6 TRBV10-3 TRBD1
TGTGCCAGCACGACAGGGGGTGACACTGAAGCTTTCTTT CASTTGGDTEAFF NA TRBJ1-1 TRBV6-6 TRBD1
TGCAGTGCTAGTCAGGACAGACTGTTTTTT CSASQDRLFF NA TRBJ1-4 TRBV20-1 NA
TGTGCCAGCTCACCCGATTCTGGGCTCGGAGAGACCCAGTACTTC CASSPDSGLGETQYF once TRBJ2-5 TRBV18 NA
TGTGCCAGCAGCATAGACAGGGGTATTAACTATGGCTACACCTTC CASSIDRGINYGYTF NA TRBJ1-2 TRBV13 TRBD1
TGCGCCAGCAGCCAATGGGGGGGCAACACTGAAGCTTTCTTT CASSQWGGNTEAFF NA TRBJ1-1 TRBV4-1 NA
TGTGCCAGCAGCGTAGAGACAGTTAACTATGGCTACACCTTC CASSVETVNYGYTF NA TRBJ1-2 TRBV9 NA
TGTGCCTGGAGTAAAGGGGGCAACAATCAGCCCCAGCATTTT CAWSKGGNNQPQHF NA TRBJ1-5 TRBV30 TRBD1
TGTGCCACCAGTACACAGGCAAGCACAGATACGCAGTATTTT CATSTQASTDTQYF NA TRBJ2-3 TRBV24-1 NA
TGTGCCAGCAAGGACTATGAAAAACTGTTTTTT CASKDYEKLFF NA TRBJ1-4 TRBV6-6 NA